This T cell receptor beta chain was recovered during a study of shared clonotypes between healthy human individuals. The CDR3 is 14 residues long. Germline V gene lookup returns CDR1 SNHLY and CDR2 FYNNEI. V lost 9 bases, J lost 0 bases, and 13 bases lay in between. Libraries were prepared by immunoSEQ multiplex PCR; TCRdb keeps only in-frame clonotypes and omits some of them. Counted here are some 1,900,000 clones, roughly 95% occurring once; the ten biggest clones make up 1.2%. CD45RO-negative, CCR7-selected cells formed the naive CD8 fraction, which excluded terminally differentiated effector memory CD45RA+ cells.

The V call is TRBV2, the J call TRBJ2-3, with D possibly matching TRBD1 (7 bases). Sequenced material: naive CD8+ T cells sorted from blood. The sequence derives from a man between 18 and 29 years old in good health. CDR3 in amino acids: CARQGGTSTDTQYF. The CDR3 nucleotides are TGTGCCAGGCAGGGGGGAACTAGCACAGATACGCAGTATTTT.